This T cell receptor beta chain was sequenced during a study of blood T cell repertoires in COVID-19. As for the study in general: The study drew acute and convalescent COVID-19 samples from the United States, Italy and Spain. Sample material is recorded as cDNA or gDNA derived from T cells, B-cell-depleted T cells, or PBMCs.

This clone turned up a few times. A much larger clonotype is one base distant, so this may be a read error. Different DNA sequences within this sample yield the same CDR3. Original processing methods: Estimation of nucleated cell counts was performed using reference gene primer amplification. The table came from immunoSEQ multiplex PCR; TCRdb's copy has only in-frame clones and leaves some out. Clone size and the V and J calls come from that table; the DNA yielded D and trimming. The profile shows some 180,000 clones, 75% to 90% of them singletons. This CDR3 has 14 amino acids. V was trimmed by 1 base and J by 1 base, leaving 7 bases between them. The germline CDR1 and CDR2 sequences are MGHDK and SYGVNS.

The sequencing sample was made of peripheral blood. The TCR was taken from a woman aged 60-75 years with acute or convalescent COVID-19. The genes are TRBV25-1 and TRBJ1-2; weak D call: TRBD1 (5 bases). This CDR3 reads CASSESGDNYGYTF. In DNA form, the CDR3 reads TGTGCCAGCAGTGAATCGGGGGATAACTATGGCTACACCTTC.